The text below deals with one TCR beta chain. The repertoire was sequenced with immunoSEQ multiplex PCR; TCRdb's copy has only in-frame clones and lacks some. This sample yields approximately 480,000 clones, of which around 85% are seen a single time; over 10% belongs to the top ten. The entry originates in a study of Ad26.COV2.S vaccination and SARS-CoV-2 variants. Study as a whole: Intramuscular Ad26.COV2.S doses were given once or twice, 56 days apart.

The CDR3 has 12 amino acids. V shed 8 bases and J 0 bases; nucleotides not matched to a gene: 1. Germline assignment: CDR1 LGHDT and CDR2 YNNKEL (reference sequence). Treatment here: around 19 received Ad26.COV2.S at low or high dose, single or two shots; a few received placebo; per-sample allocation not given. Collection of the samples took place on day 63 after the first injection of vaccine or placebo. Boston supplied an adult donor aged 18-55 years. The receptor was isolated from a person between 18 and 59 years old who received the Ad26.COV2.S COVID-19 vaccine or a placebo. The specimen comprised peripheral blood, sampled in a trial of Ad26.COV2.S vaccine versus placebo. The rearrangement uses TRBV3-1 (or the pseudogene TRBV3-2) and TRBJ2-7; TRBD2 matches 7 bases. This chain's CDR3 is CASRGVSYEQYF. The CDR3 DNA sequence: TGTGCCAGCCGGGGGGTCTCCTACGAGCAGTACTTC.